The clone carrying this T cell receptor (beta chain) was recorded only once. Antigen: not known. The CDR3 runs to 13 residues. The germline V gene encodes CDR1 LNHDA and CDR2 SQIVND (reference sequence). V lost 10 bases, J lost 0 bases, and 12 bases lay in between. The sample belongs to a study of cytomegalovirus exposure and HLA in healthy donors. Study results and limitations: The authors later found most CMV-associated TCR beta chains appeared HLA-restricted.

13 Jbeta primers and 60 Vbeta primers were used for the PCR. Sequencing was performed with immunoSEQ multiplex PCR; in TCRdb, only in-frame clones are kept and a portion is missing. The sample includes roughly 45,000 clones, 55% to 75% of them seen just once. Input material: PBMCs. This TCR was recovered from a man aged 55 to 70 in good health and CMV-seropositive. The chain couples TRBV19 to TRBJ1-1; D remains unclear. This chain's CDR3 is CATLRDMNTEAFF. In DNA, the CDR3 is TGTGCCACCCTCAGAGACATGAACACTGAAGCTTTCTTT.